This TCR beta chain was observed in a study of blood T cell repertoires in COVID-19 (dated by TCRdb to about 2020). Some background on the complete study: The collaborator samples originated in the United States, Italy and Spain and spanned the acute and convalescent phases of COVID-19. The prospective study material was composed of cDNA or gDNA derived from T cells, B-cell-depleted T cells, or PBMCs. A freely available public database, intended as a resource for researchers studying the immune response to SARS-CoV-2, is where the repertoires were released. Subjects who had been exposed to COVID-19, were actively infected with it, or had recovered from it provided the deeply sampled blood TCRbeta repertoires that made up the dataset. The samples were drawn from two sources: the first 160 participants of the ongoing ImmuneRACE study, and over 950 subjects contributed by 6 global collaborators. Where HLA class I and class II types were available, the types were taken from metadata supplied by the sample provider, not from assay-based typing. Nearly every sample came with metadata listing a de-identified subject ID, COVID-19 status, age in years and sex.

Broader findings and caveats from the paper: Clinical and demographic metadata were provided uncurated, with the amount varying by source and participant.

TCRbeta CDR3 regions were amplified from genomic DNA by means of the immunoSEQ Assay, a bias-controlled multiplex PCR. The original pipeline was this. The number of nucleated cells in each sample was estimated by amplification of reference gene primers within the assay. To quantify the absolute abundance of each unique TCRbeta CDR3 rearrangement, sequence reads were collapsed and filtered. Productive Simpson clonality was computed per sample as the square root of Simpson's diversity index over productive rearrangements. This is the immuneACCESS table as TCRdb keeps it, with only in-frame sequences that have V and J called. A part of the clones is gone; compared with another copy, unresolved V genes explain less than half, and the rest is unexplained. V and J calls and clone size follow that table, whereas D and trimming were derived from the DNA. The sample table records roughly 200,000 clones; under 90% of these occur just once. The leading ten clones occupy about 5.3% of the sample.

Participants in the prospective study were enrolled through a virtual design, were aged about 18 to 100 years, and lived in 24 United States geographic areas. In the prospective study, cohorts were assigned on the basis of participant-reported clinical history obtained from a screening survey and a study questionnaire. Exposed participants had been in contact, within 2 weeks of entering the study, with a person who had a PCR-confirmed or clinician-diagnosed case of COVID-19. In the prospective study, mobile phlebotomists collected whole blood, serum and a nasopharyngeal or oropharyngeal swab from each participant. Participants in the prospective study had the option to provide additional blood draws and questionnaires over a roughly 2-month period. Before DNA extraction, blood samples from the prospective study were shipped at room temperature or frozen. Details on this clone: No cognate antigen has been identified for it. No much larger clone is present one base from it, and per-base qualities are unavailable.

The clonotype originates from a woman in her 50s who had been exposed to COVID-19. The sample comprised PBMCs or T cells enriched from blood (not recorded which).

The DNA sequence reads TGCAGCGTTGAGCCCCCAACAGGGTTTTCCTATGGCTACACCTTC. Its product reads: CSVEPPTGFSYGYTF. The V and J segments used are TRBV29-1 and TRBJ1-2; tentative D gene TRBD1, with 6 bases matching. The CDR3 numbers 15 residues from cysteine through phenylalanine. The entry retains the CDR3 DNA only, 45 bases that are in frame from base 1. Relative to germline, V is 3 bases shorter and J is 4 bases shorter, with 18 bases between their ends. The germline V gene yields SQVTM for CDR1 and ANQGSEA for CDR2.